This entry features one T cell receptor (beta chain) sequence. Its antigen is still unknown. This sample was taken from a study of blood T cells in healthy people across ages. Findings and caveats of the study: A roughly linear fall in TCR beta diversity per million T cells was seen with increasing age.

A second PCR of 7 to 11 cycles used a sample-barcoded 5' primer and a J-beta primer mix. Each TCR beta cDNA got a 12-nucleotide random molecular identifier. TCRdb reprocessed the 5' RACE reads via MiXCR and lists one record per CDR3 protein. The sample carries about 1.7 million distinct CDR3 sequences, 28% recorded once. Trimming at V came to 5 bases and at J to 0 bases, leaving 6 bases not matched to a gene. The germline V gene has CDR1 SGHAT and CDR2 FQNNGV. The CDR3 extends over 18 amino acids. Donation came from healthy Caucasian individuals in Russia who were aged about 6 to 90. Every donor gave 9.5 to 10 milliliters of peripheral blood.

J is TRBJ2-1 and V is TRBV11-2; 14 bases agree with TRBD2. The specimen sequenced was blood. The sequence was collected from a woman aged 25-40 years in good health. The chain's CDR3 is CASSPGTSGGYSYNEQFF. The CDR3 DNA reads TGTGCCAGCAGCCCGGGGACTAGCGGGGGATACTCCTACAATGAGCAGTTCTTC.